The 5 T cell receptor beta chains below were found in one sample sequenced in a study of T cells expressing NK-cell markers. TCRdb re-called the 5' RACE reads; every CDR3 protein appears as one record, without DNA. The table counts 550,000 to 600,000 distinct CDR3 sequences; roughly 3.6% lies in the top ten. The sequencing input was blood T cells: a sorted CD56 or NKG2C T cell subset, CD4+ or CD8+ T cells, or bulk PBMC T cells (not recorded which). Receptor source: a man aged 18 to 29 in good health.

The chain carries TRBV7-9 and TRBJ1-6; as DNA is missing, the TRBD1 call by TCRdb cannot be tested. The CDR3 contains 15 residues. CDR1 SEHNR and CDR2 FQNEAQ come from the germline V gene (reference sequence). CDR3 loop: CASSTADRAGSPLHF.

CDR3: CASSHRKATLLNTEAFF. This chain links TRBV5-1 with TRBJ1-1; there is no DNA to check the TCRdb D call of TRBD1. The CDR3 extends over 17 amino acids. Germline assignment: CDR1 SGHRS and CDR2 YFSETQ.

V usage is TRBV6-2 or TRBV6-3 and J usage is TRBJ2-5; there is no DNA to check the TCRdb D call of TRBD2. CDR3 length: 20 amino acids. CDR1 is MNHEY and CDR2 is SVGEGT in the germline V gene. This chain's CDR3 is CASHRSRGPFSLAPQETQYF.

The chain has TRBV10-3 and TRBJ1-6. Germline V gene lookup returns CDR1 ENHRY and CDR2 SYGVKD. The CDR3 sequence is 14 residues long. The CDR3 sequence is CAISYGMAGSPLHF.

The V gene is TRBV5-1, the J gene TRBJ2-1; TCRdb indicates TRBD2, and absent DNA this call remains unverified. Germline V gene lookup returns CDR1 SGHRS and CDR2 YFSETQ. The CDR3 spans 15 residues. CDR3 region: CASSSELADYNEQFF.